This T cell receptor beta chain was captured in a study of blood T cells in healthy people across ages (dated by TCRdb to the mid-2010s). Background on the whole study: Template switching captured roughly one uniquely barcoded TCR beta cDNA molecule per two T cells in model experiments. Using deep sequencing normalized with unique cDNA molecular identifiers, the study measured how TCR beta repertoire diversity changes with age. The donors were split into four age groups: young (average about 15 years), middle-aged (about 40), aged (about 56) and long-lived (roughly 88). To avoid experimental bias, donors of different ages were distributed randomly across sequencing lanes. Using the same blood draw, the study looked at two additional independent replicas of 1 million unique cDNA reads for two donors, one aged 18 to 30 and the other aged 80 or older. Study-level results and caveats: Bulk unsorted PBMC profiling prevented conclusive comparison of naive and antigen-experienced compartments. Compared with the aged group, more naive CD4+ T cells, fewer expanded clones and increased TCR diversity were shown by the long-lived group, suggesting age selection. Donor CMV infection status was unknown, potentially confounding age-related changes in expanded clonotypes. Observed TCR beta diversity per million T cells fell roughly linearly with age, and a significant reduction was already apparent by age about 43. Estimates of total diversity based on one million sequenced T cells were considered lower bounds and underestimates. Observed TCR beta diversity correlated strongly with the percentage of naive T cells measured by flow cytometry.

The donors were some 39 Caucasian individuals from Russia, aged roughly 6 to 90 years, who were systemically healthy. Each donor gave ten milliliters of peripheral blood, collected into EDTA-treated Vacutainer tubes. PBMCs were isolated by Ficoll-Paque density-gradient centrifugation, with at least 6.5 million obtained per sample. Trizol reagent was used to extract total RNA from PBMCs, with at least 5 micrograms per sample. Naive CD45RAhigh/CD27high T cell percentages were measured by flow cytometry on a PBMC aliquot from every donor. A distance of 16 bases separates the germline ends of V and J, which lose 0 bases and 2 bases respectively. For CDR1 and CDR2, the germline V gene (reference sequence) lists DFQATT and SNEGSKA. The CDR3 spans 16 residues, from the cysteine through the phenylalanine. The sequence is cut down to CDR3 DNA, 48 bases in frame from base 1. In regard to this clonotype: No antigen is known for it. No base quality values were provided; no much bigger clone lies one nucleotide off.

Libraries were built with 5' RACE. The sequencer listed for this sample is Illumina HiSeq 2500. A second PCR of roughly 7 to 12 cycles was performed with a sample-barcoded 5' primer and a J-beta primer mix. Each TCR beta cDNA molecule received a unique molecular identifier from a template-switch 5' adaptor carrying 12 random nucleotides. Each sample yielded at least 3 million CDR3-containing paired-end reads. First-strand cDNA was synthesized from all RNA with the Mint cDNA synthesis kit, primed by a TRBC-specific oligonucleotide. Following uracil-DNA glycosylase treatment, a first 18-cycle PCR with universal primers M1SS and BC2_uni_R was performed on all cDNA. The source study handled its data this way. For normalization, 1 million high-quality reads, each with a distinct molecular identifier, were randomly selected from each sample. Reads sharing molecular identifiers were discarded rather than binned into consensus sequences. MiTCR, run with a Q25 quality threshold and the strictest error-elimination algorithm, handled CDR3 identification, clonotype clustering and error correction. A nonparametric unseen species model using Euler transformation provided a lower-bound estimate of total TCR beta diversity. TCRdb reworked the public reads: Q25 trimming with fastp, MiXCR clone assembly, productive beta chains retained. Each entry merges the rows of one CDR3 protein and shows their most common DNA and genes. The V and J calls shown here were made by TCRdb, not taken from the authors' results. For this sample the table gives 800,000 to 900,000 distinct CDR3 sequences, of which less than 80% were detected only once. In total, the top ten clones hold 25% to 35% of the sample.

This sequence uses TRBV20-1 and TRBJ2-5, with a weak D call of TRBD2 (7 bases match). This clonotype was obtained from a man aged 30 to 39 in good health. Input material: blood. The sequenced DNA is TGCAGTGCTAGAGATTCGGAGGGGGGGGAACAAGAGACCCAGTACTTC. Translated, it gives CSARDSEGGEQETQYF.